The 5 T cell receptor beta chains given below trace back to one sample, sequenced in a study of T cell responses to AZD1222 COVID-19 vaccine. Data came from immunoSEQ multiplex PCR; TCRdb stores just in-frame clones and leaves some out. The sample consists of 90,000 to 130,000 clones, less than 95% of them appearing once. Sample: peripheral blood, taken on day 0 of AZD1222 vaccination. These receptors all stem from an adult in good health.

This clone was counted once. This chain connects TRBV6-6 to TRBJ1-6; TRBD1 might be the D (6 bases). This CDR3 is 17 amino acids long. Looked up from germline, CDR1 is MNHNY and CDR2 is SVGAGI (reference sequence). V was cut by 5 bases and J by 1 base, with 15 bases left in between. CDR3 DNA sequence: TGTGCCAGCAGTCCTGCCCGGGGGCAATCCTATAATTCACCCCTCCACTTT. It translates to CASSPARGQSYNSPLHF.

This chain's CDR3 is CASSSRGYLETQYF. The CDR3 nucleotides read TGCGCCAGCAGCTCTCGGGGATATCTAGAGACCCAGTACTTC. The gene calls are TRBV5-1 and TRBJ2-5; possibly TRBD2 for D (5 bases). CDR1 SGHRS and CDR2 YFSETQ come from the germline V gene. Trimming shortened V by 3 bases and J by 4 bases, and 13 bases separated the two germline ends. The CDR3 runs to 14 residues.

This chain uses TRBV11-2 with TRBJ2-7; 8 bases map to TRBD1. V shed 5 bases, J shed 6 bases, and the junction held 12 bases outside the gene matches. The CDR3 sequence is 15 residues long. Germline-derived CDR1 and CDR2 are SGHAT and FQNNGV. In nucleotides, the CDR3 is TGTGCCAGCAGCCCTAGACCCGGACAGGGCGGCGAGCAGTACTTC. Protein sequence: CASSPRPGQGGEQYF.

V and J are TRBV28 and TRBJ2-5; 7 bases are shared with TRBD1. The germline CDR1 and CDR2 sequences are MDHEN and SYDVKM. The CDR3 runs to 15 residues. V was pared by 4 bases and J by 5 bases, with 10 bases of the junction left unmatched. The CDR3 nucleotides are TGTGCCAGCAGTTCCGAGGGACAGACCCGGGAGACCCAGTACTTC. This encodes CASSSEGQTRETQYF.

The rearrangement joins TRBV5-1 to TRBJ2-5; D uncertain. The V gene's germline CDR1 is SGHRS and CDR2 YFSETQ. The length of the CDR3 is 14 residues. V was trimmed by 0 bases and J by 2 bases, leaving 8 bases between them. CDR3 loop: CASSLGAYQETQYF. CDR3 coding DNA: TGCGCCAGCAGCTTGGGTGCTTATCAAGAGACCCAGTACTTC.